A single T cell receptor beta chain is shown here with its context. The antigen remains undetermined. The CDR3 loop spans 14 amino acids. Trimming took off 4 bases at V and 0 bases at J, with 8 bases between the two ends. Germline V lookup: CDR1 SGDLS, CDR2 YYNGEE. The data were taken from a study of CD4 T cells in relation to SARS-CoV-2 and coronaviruses. Study information: No peptide or an HIV-1 Nef peptide pool served as negative control.

Assay: immunoSEQ multiplex PCR; the TCRdb copy retains only in-frame clones and omits some. The sample records roughly 20,000 clones, around three quarters being singletons. The unexposed donors gave CD4+ T cells in about 2011-2018, prior to COVID-19. CD4+ T cells were isolated from the cells after less than 13 days of culture. This receptor was identified in a human donor in good health. V gene TRBV9 combines with J gene TRBJ2-1; D ambiguous. The specimen sequenced was CD4+ T cells from PBMCs, cultured in vitro. The CDR3 DNA reads as TGTGCCAGCAGCATAACAAGCTCCTACAATGAGCAGTTCTTC. Amino acid sequence: CASSITSSYNEQFF.